A selection of T cell receptor beta chains follows, all from one sample in a study of spatial heterogeneity in lung cancer. TCRdb re-called the 5' RACE reads with MiXCR, one entry per CDR3 protein. The table includes over 25,000 distinct CDR3 sequences, about 7.1% detected once. Here the sequenced sample was lung tumor tissue, taken at surgery. These receptors were collected from a male donor with early-stage non-small cell lung cancer. Each CDR3 is given with its conserved first and last residue. A D gene is named only where the DNA matches it firmly. Only part of the rows carry a size: once, few, many, or a class if the clone is expanded.

d_gene: .
v_gene: TRBV7-9
j_gene: TRBJ2-5
abundance: many
CDR3aa: CASSGARGQGETQYF
CDR3nt: TGTGCCAGCAGCGGAGCGAGGGGCCAGGGAGAGACCCAGTACTTC

d_gene: TRBD1
v_gene: TRBV28
j_gene: TRBJ2-2
abundance: few
CDR3aa: CASSLTGGPTGELFF
CDR3nt: TGTGCCAGCAGTTTGACAGGGGGCCCCACCGGGGAGCTGTTTTTT

d_gene: .
v_gene: TRBV18
j_gene: TRBJ2-7
abundance: .
CDR3aa: CASSTSLTNEQYF
CDR3nt: TGTGCCAGCTCAACCAGTCTTACTAACGAGCAGTACTTC

d_gene: .
v_gene: TRBV10-3
j_gene: TRBJ1-1
abundance: .
CDR3aa: CAISESQVTEAFF
CDR3nt: TGTGCCATCAGTGAGTCGCAGGTCACTGAAGCTTTCTTT

d_gene: .
v_gene: TRBV28
j_gene: TRBJ2-6
abundance: .
CDR3aa: CASSSTTVMLPGANVLTF
CDR3nt: TGTGCCAGCAGTTCCACGACCGTTATGCTTCCTGGGGCCAACGTCCTGACTTTC

d_gene: .
v_gene: TRBV10-3
j_gene: TRBJ1-1
abundance: many
CDR3aa: CAISSLVSQGEAFF
CDR3nt: TGTGCCATCAGTTCCCTCGTTAGCCAGGGTGAAGCTTTCTTT

d_gene: TRBD1
v_gene: TRBV6-6
j_gene: TRBJ1-5
abundance: many
CDR3aa: CASSPQGGQGTSQPQHF
CDR3nt: TGTGCCAGCAGTCCCCAGGGGGGACAGGGTACGAGTCAGCCCCAGCATTTT

d_gene: TRBD1
v_gene: TRBV20-1
j_gene: TRBJ2-7
abundance: .
CDR3aa: CSAYSDRGAHYEQYF
CDR3nt: TGCAGTGCCTATTCCGACAGGGGCGCCCACTACGAGCAGTACTTC

d_gene: TRBD2
v_gene: TRBV3-1
j_gene: TRBJ2-1
abundance: many
CDR3aa: CASSQGLAGAYSSSYNEQFF
CDR3nt: TGTGCCAGCAGCCAAGGACTAGCGGGGGCCTACTCTAGCTCCTACAATGAGCAGTTCTTC

d_gene: .
v_gene: TRBV10-1
j_gene: TRBJ2-5
abundance: many
CDR3aa: CASSAGPWGETQYF
CDR3nt: TGCGCCAGCAGTGCGGGGCCCTGGGGAGAGACCCAGTACTTC

d_gene: .
v_gene: TRBV20-1
j_gene: TRBJ1-2
abundance: many
CDR3aa: CSASDGPDYTF
CDR3nt: TGCAGTGCTAGCGACGGCCCGGACTACACCTTC

d_gene: .
v_gene: TRBV20-1
j_gene: TRBJ2-5
abundance: few
CDR3aa: CSATLGAEETQYF
CDR3nt: TGCAGTGCTACCTTAGGAGCGGAAGAGACCCAGTACTTC

d_gene: TRBD1
v_gene: TRBV29-1
j_gene: TRBJ1-2
abundance: many
CDR3aa: CSVGAGGPYGYTF
CDR3nt: TGCAGCGTTGGCGCAGGGGGCCCCTATGGCTACACCTTC

d_gene: TRBD2
v_gene: TRBV28
j_gene: TRBJ2-1
abundance: .
CDR3aa: CASSPHPGTSGGNEQFF
CDR3nt: TGTGCCAGCAGCCCCCACCCCGGGACTAGCGGGGGTAATGAGCAGTTCTTC

d_gene: .
v_gene: TRBV6-2/TRBV6-3
j_gene: TRBJ2-7
abundance: many
CDR3aa: CASSPRGSEQYF
CDR3nt: TGTGCCAGCAGCCCCCGGGGCAGCGAGCAGTACTTC

d_gene: TRBD1
v_gene: TRBV20-1
j_gene: TRBJ2-3
abundance: many
CDR3aa: CSAADRILTDTQYF
CDR3nt: TGCAGTGCTGCGGACAGGATACTCACAGATACGCAGTATTTT

d_gene: .
v_gene: TRBV5-1
j_gene: TRBJ1-1
abundance: many
CDR3aa: CASSLRGHTEAFF
CDR3nt: TGCGCCAGCAGCTTAAGGGGCCACACTGAAGCTTTCTTT

d_gene: .
v_gene: TRBV6-2/TRBV6-3
j_gene: TRBJ1-5
abundance: many
CDR3aa: CASTNWGGGNQPQHF
CDR3nt: TGTGCCAGCACCAACTGGGGAGGGGGCAATCAGCCCCAGCATTTT

d_gene: .
v_gene: TRBV10-3
j_gene: TRBJ1-2
abundance: few
CDR3aa: CASQLDNYGYTF
CDR3nt: TGTGCCAGCCAGCTGGACAACTATGGCTACACCTTC

d_gene: TRBD2
v_gene: TRBV12-3/TRBV12-4
j_gene: TRBJ2-5
abundance: few
CDR3aa: CASSPTSGGETQYF
CDR3nt: TGTGCCAGCAGCCCTACTAGCGGAGGAGAGACCCAGTACTTC

d_gene: .
v_gene: TRBV6-6
j_gene: TRBJ1-5
abundance: few
CDR3aa: CASSYGGGNQPQHF
CDR3nt: TGTGCCAGCAGTTACGGGGGGGGCAATCAGCCCCAGCATTTT

d_gene: .
v_gene: TRBV10-3
j_gene: TRBJ2-2
abundance: few
CDR3aa: CAISQGRGFTGELFF
CDR3nt: TGTGCCATCAGTCAAGGGAGAGGGTTCACCGGGGAGCTGTTTTTT

d_gene: .
v_gene: TRBV7-2
j_gene: TRBJ2-4
abundance: many
CDR3aa: CASSLVTGGGNIQYF
CDR3nt: TGTGCCAGCAGCTTAGTCACTGGTGGAGGTAACATTCAGTACTTC

d_gene: .
v_gene: TRBV5-8
j_gene: TRBJ2-3
abundance: .
CDR3aa: CASSLVTAYTDTQYF
CDR3nt: TGTGCCAGCAGCTTAGTAACAGCATACACAGATACGCAGTATTTT

d_gene: TRBD1
v_gene: TRBV12-3/TRBV12-4
j_gene: TRBJ1-1
abundance: .
CDR3aa: CASSPGTGGFMNTEAFF
CDR3nt: TGTGCCAGCAGTCCCGGGACAGGGGGGTTCATGAACACTGAAGCTTTCTTT

d_gene: .
v_gene: TRBV12-3/TRBV12-4
j_gene: TRBJ2-2
abundance: .
CDR3aa: CASSLRGANTGELFF
CDR3nt: TGTGCCAGCAGTTTACGGGGGGCCAACACCGGGGAGCTGTTTTTT

d_gene: TRBD2
v_gene: TRBV20-1
j_gene: TRBJ2-1
abundance: many
CDR3aa: CSAPSRSGGAHEQFF
CDR3nt: TGCAGTGCCCCCAGCAGGAGCGGGGGGGCCCATGAGCAGTTCTTC

d_gene: .
v_gene: TRBV5-1
j_gene: TRBJ1-4
abundance: many
CDR3aa: CASPPGYQNEKLFF
CDR3nt: TGCGCCAGCCCGCCGGGATACCAGAATGAAAAACTGTTTTTT

d_gene: TRBD2
v_gene: TRBV11-2
j_gene: TRBJ2-3
abundance: .
CDR3aa: CASSPVGLAGSQYF
CDR3nt: TGTGCCAGCAGCCCAGTGGGACTAGCGGGGTCGCAGTATTTT

d_gene: .
v_gene: TRBV7-9
j_gene: TRBJ2-4
abundance: few
CDR3aa: CASSPNKNIQYF
CDR3nt: TGTGCCAGCAGCCCTAACAAAAACATTCAGTACTTC

d_gene: .
v_gene: TRBV29-1
j_gene: TRBJ2-3
abundance: few
CDR3aa: CSVDWENTQYF
CDR3nt: TGCAGCGTTGATTGGGAAAATACGCAGTATTTT

d_gene: .
v_gene: TRBV7-2
j_gene: TRBJ2-2
abundance: few
CDR3aa: CASSSYPRELFF
CDR3nt: TGTGCCAGCAGCTCATACCCCCGGGAGCTGTTTTTT

d_gene: .
v_gene: TRBV4-1
j_gene: TRBJ2-3
abundance: medium-sized
CDR3aa: CASSQRGPRYSSTDTQYF
CDR3nt: TGCGCCAGCAGCCAAAGAGGGCCCCGGTACTCAAGCACAGATACGCAGTATTTT

d_gene: TRBD1
v_gene: TRBV27
j_gene: TRBJ1-1
abundance: many
CDR3aa: CASSLSGTAVVREAFF
CDR3nt: TGTGCCAGCAGTTTATCCGGGACAGCGGTGGTTCGAGAAGCTTTCTTT

d_gene: TRBD1
v_gene: TRBV6-2/TRBV6-3
j_gene: TRBJ2-5
abundance: many
CDR3aa: CASSYRDRAETQYF
CDR3nt: TGTGCCAGCAGTTACAGGGACAGGGCTGAGACCCAGTACTTC

d_gene: TRBD1
v_gene: TRBV7-2
j_gene: TRBJ2-7
abundance: few
CDR3aa: CASSRDRGGYEQYF
CDR3nt: TGTGCCAGCAGCCGGGACAGGGGAGGATACGAGCAGTACTTC

d_gene: .
v_gene: TRBV11-2
j_gene: TRBJ1-1
abundance: many
CDR3aa: CASSLGGLYTEAFF
CDR3nt: TGTGCCAGCAGCTTAGGCGGGCTGTACACTGAAGCTTTCTTT

d_gene: TRBD1
v_gene: TRBV7-9
j_gene: TRBJ2-7
abundance: .
CDR3aa: CASSLDRGRMDF
CDR3nt: TGTGCCAGCAGCCTGGACAGGGGAAGAATGGACTTC

d_gene: .
v_gene: TRBV20-1
j_gene: TRBJ2-7
abundance: .
CDR3aa: CSAYRDTYEQYF
CDR3nt: TGCAGTGCTTACAGGGATACCTACGAGCAGTACTTC

d_gene: TRBD2
v_gene: TRBV2
j_gene: TRBJ2-2
abundance: many
CDR3aa: CASTTSGFTGELFF
CDR3nt: TGTGCCAGCACCACTAGCGGGTTTACCGGGGAGCTGTTTTTT

d_gene: .
v_gene: TRBV4-2
j_gene: TRBJ2-5
abundance: many
CDR3aa: CASSHLETQYF
CDR3nt: TGTGCCAGCAGCCATCTCGAGACCCAGTACTTC

d_gene: TRBD1
v_gene: TRBV20-1
j_gene: TRBJ2-7
abundance: medium-sized
CDR3aa: CSANTGTDTYEQYF
CDR3nt: TGCAGTGCGAATACCGGGACAGATACCTACGAGCAGTACTTC

d_gene: TRBD1
v_gene: TRBV12-3/TRBV12-4
j_gene: TRBJ1-2
abundance: few
CDR3aa: CASSLEGGHGYTF
CDR3nt: TGTGCCAGCAGTTTGGAAGGGGGCCATGGCTACACCTTC

d_gene: .
v_gene: TRBV7-9
j_gene: TRBJ1-5
abundance: few
CDR3aa: CASSPDSNQPQHF
CDR3nt: TGTGCCAGCAGTCCAGATAGCAATCAGCCCCAGCATTTT

d_gene: .
v_gene: TRBV12-3/TRBV12-4
j_gene: TRBJ1-6
abundance: medium-sized
CDR3aa: CASRSDLTSANSPLHF
CDR3nt: TGTGCCAGCAGATCTGACCTGACAAGCGCTAATTCACCCCTCCACTTT

d_gene: TRBD2
v_gene: TRBV3-1
j_gene: TRBJ2-1
abundance: medium-sized
CDR3aa: CASSQVEGAGVHEQFF
CDR3nt: TGTGCCAGCAGCCAAGTCGAAGGGGCGGGGGTCCATGAGCAGTTCTTC

d_gene: TRBD2
v_gene: TRBV5-4
j_gene: TRBJ2-2
abundance: .
CDR3aa: CASSLLAGNTGELFF
CDR3nt: TGTGCCAGCAGCCTACTAGCGGGGAACACCGGGGAGCTGTTTTTT

d_gene: .
v_gene: TRBV7-2
j_gene: TRBJ2-3
abundance: many
CDR3aa: CASSSSETQYF
CDR3nt: TGTGCCAGCAGCTCTAGCGAGACGCAGTATTTT

d_gene: TRBD2
v_gene: TRBV20-1
j_gene: TRBJ2-7
abundance: .
CDR3aa: CSARDRTSGGTSYEQYF
CDR3nt: TGCAGTGCTAGAGACCGGACTAGCGGGGGGACCTCCTACGAGCAGTACTTC

d_gene: .
v_gene: TRBV20-1
j_gene: TRBJ2-3
abundance: many
CDR3aa: CSATAADTQYF
CDR3nt: TGCAGTGCCACAGCCGCAGATACGCAGTATTTT

d_gene: .
v_gene: TRBV28
j_gene: TRBJ1-4
abundance: few
CDR3aa: CASRGAGMVATNEKLFF
CDR3nt: TGTGCCAGCCGGGGGGCGGGGATGGTTGCAACTAATGAAAAACTGTTTTTT

d_gene: .
v_gene: TRBV3-1
j_gene: TRBJ2-5
abundance: many
CDR3aa: CASSQGTLETQYF
CDR3nt: TGTGCCAGCAGCCAAGGGACACTAGAGACCCAGTACTTC